The 7 T cell receptor beta chains in this list originate from one sample, sequenced in a study of cytomegalovirus exposure and HLA in healthy donors. The PCR ran on 60 Vbeta and 13 Jbeta primers. Only in-frame clones appear in the TCRdb table, and some are missing; sequencing was by immunoSEQ multiplex PCR. The table includes about 280,000 clones, approximately 90% detected once. The sequenced sample was PBMCs. The receptors shown here come from a woman aged 18-30 years in good health and CMV-seronegative.

The V and J genes are TRBV16 and TRBJ1-5; 7 nucleotides align to TRBD1. The V gene end was trimmed by 2 bases and the J gene end by 4 bases; junction bases not matched to a gene: 5. CDR3 length: 15 amino acids. Germline V gene sequence: CDR1 KGHSY, CDR2 FQNENV. The CDR3 spells CASSQGDRENQPQHF. The CDR3 region has the DNA TGTGCCAGCAGCCAAGGGGACAGAGAGAATCAGCCCCAGCATTTT.

This clone was found a few times. The genes are TRBV2 and TRBJ2-1; 15 bases align to TRBD2. Germline CDR1 is SNHLY and CDR2 is FYNNEI. The CDR3 is made up of 14 amino acids. Germline trimming cut 6 bases from V and 7 bases from J; bases unmatched to any gene: 1. The CDR3 nucleotides read TGTGCCAGCAGCGGACTAGCGGGGGGGAATGAGCAGTTCTTC. Translation: CASSGLAGGNEQFF.

For this clone: The sample carries other DNA sequences with the same CDR3. This chain uses TRBV7-8 with TRBJ1-6, with D uncertain. The CDR3 consists of 15 residues. Trimming took off 1 base at V and 7 bases at J, with 11 bases between the two ends. The germline V gene encodes CDR1 SGHVS and CDR2 FQNEAQ. CDR3 protein: CASSLVQASNSPLHF. CDR3 coding DNA: TGTGCCAGCAGCTTAGTGCAGGCGTCAAATTCACCCCTCCACTTT.

The rearrangement links TRBV19 to TRBJ2-1; TRBD2 matches at 8 bases. Germline assignment: CDR1 LNHDA and CDR2 SQIVND (reference sequence). The CDR3 has 15 residues. The ends lost 5 bases at V and 2 bases at J; junction bases unmatched: 5. The CDR3, as DNA: TGTGCCAGTAGTCCGGGGGGGGGTCCCTACAATGAGCAGTTCTTC. Its protein product is CASSPGGGPYNEQFF.

This rearrangement joins TRBV7-2 to TRBJ1-5; D possibly corresponds to TRBD1 (6 bases). The V and J ends lost 2 bases and 11 bases respectively, with 19 bases between them. CDR3 length: 15 amino acids. CDR1 SGHTA and CDR2 FQGNSA come from the germline V gene. The CDR3 sequence is CASSLSWTAPMAQHF. The CDR3 coding sequence is TGTGCCAGCAGCTTAAGTTGGACAGCACCAATGGCCCAGCATTTT.

This chain links TRBV6-5 with TRBJ2-3; 10 nucleotides match TRBD2. The V segment lost 5 bases and the J segment 5 bases; nucleotides outside the gene matches: 7. Germline CDR1 and CDR2: MNHEY and SVGAGI. The CDR3 loop spans 15 amino acids. CDR3 bases: TGTGCCAGCAGTCTAGCGGGGGAGGCGGTAGATACGCAGTATTTT. It specifies CASSLAGEAVDTQYF.

V gene TRBV19 combines with J gene TRBJ1-6; 7 bases match TRBD1. The CDR3 has 15 amino acids. Germline CDR1 is LNHDA and CDR2 is SQIVND (reference sequence). J lost 8 bases, V lost 1 base, and 5 bases had no gene match. CDR3 sequence reads: CASSIGDRVDSPLHF. As DNA, the CDR3 is TGTGCCAGTAGTATAGGCGACAGGGTGGATTCACCCCTCCACTTT.